This T cell receptor beta chain was identified during a study of blood T cell repertoires in COVID-19. Overall study context: PBMCs, B-cell-depleted T cells, or T cells provided the cDNA or gDNA that made up the material.

Assay: immunoSEQ multiplex PCR; the TCRdb copy retains only in-frame clones and omits some. The repertoire holds 350,000 to 400,000 clones, 90% seen once, with 5% to 8.5% in the top ten. Germline V lookup: CDR1 MNHEY, CDR2 SVGAGI. This CDR3 is 15 amino acids long. J was trimmed by 7 bases and V by 0 bases; bases with no gene match: 1. The clonotype was recovered from a man younger than 35 with active or convalescent COVID-19. Sequenced material: peripheral blood. V usage is TRBV6-5 and J usage is TRBJ2-1; 12 bases fit TRBD2. DNA of the CDR3: TGTGCCAGCAGTTACTCGGGGACTAGCGGGAATGAGCAGTTCTTC. Protein product: CASSYSGTSGNEQFF.